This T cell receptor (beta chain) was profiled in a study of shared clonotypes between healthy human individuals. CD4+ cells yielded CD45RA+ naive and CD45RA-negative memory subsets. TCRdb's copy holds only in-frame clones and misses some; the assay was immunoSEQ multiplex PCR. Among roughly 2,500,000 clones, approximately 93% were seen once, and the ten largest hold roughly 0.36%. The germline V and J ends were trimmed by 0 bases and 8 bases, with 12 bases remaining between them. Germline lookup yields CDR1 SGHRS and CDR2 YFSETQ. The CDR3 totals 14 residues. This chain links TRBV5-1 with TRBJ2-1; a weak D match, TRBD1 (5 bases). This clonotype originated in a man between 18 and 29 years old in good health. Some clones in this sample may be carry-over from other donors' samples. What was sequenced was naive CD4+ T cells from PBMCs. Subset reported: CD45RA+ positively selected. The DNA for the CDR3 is TGCGCCAGCAGCTTGGGGGTAGGGGCGGATGAGCAGTTCTTC. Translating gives CASSLGVGADEQFF. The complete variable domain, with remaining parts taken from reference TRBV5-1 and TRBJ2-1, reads KAGVTQTPRYLIKTRGQQVTLSCSPISGHRSVSWYQQTPGQGLQFLFEYFSETQRNKGNFPGRFSGRQFSNSRSEMNVSTLELGDSALYLCASSLGVGADEQFFGPGTRLTVL.